One and the same sample provided the 26 T cell receptor beta chains below, sequenced in a study of early T cells in non-severe SARS-CoV-2 infection. TCRdb re-analysed the 5' RACE reads in MiXCR, keeping a single row per CDR3 protein. The data contain 60,000 to 75,000 distinct CDR3 sequences, roughly 10% of them seen just once; the ten biggest clones take up roughly 7%. The sequenced material came from whole blood. Source of these receptors: an adult who was a healthcare worker with PCR-confirmed SARS-CoV-2 infection or an uninfected control (not recorded which).

This clonotype was seen a few times. The V call is TRBV4-3, the J call TRBJ2-7; D is perhaps TRBD2 (6 bases). Germline V gives CDR1 LGHNA, CDR2 YSLEER. CDR3 length equals 17 residues. With 0 bases removed from V and 4 bases from J, the gap between germline ends came to 19 bases. The CDR3 here is CASSQEWLGGVEYEQYF. CDR3 nucleotides: TGCGCCAGCAGCCAAGAGTGGCTCGGAGGGGTCGAGTACGAGCAGTACTTC.

This clonotype has only a few counts. The rearrangement joins TRBV29-1 to TRBJ2-4; D remains unclear. The CDR3 spans 11 residues. Germline lookup yields CDR1 SQVTM and CDR2 ANQGSEA. Between the trimmed V and J ends, which lost 7 bases and 5 bases, there was a span of 9 bases. The CDR3 is CSALTENIQYF. The CDR3 bases are TGCAGCGCCCTGACGGAAAACATTCAGTACTTC.

At least ten counts were recorded for this clonotype. The rearrangement links TRBV3-1 to TRBJ2-1, with 9 positions matching TRBD2. The CDR3 length is 17 residues. The ends lost 0 bases at V and 7 bases at J; junction bases unmatched: 10. Germline assignment: CDR1 LGHDT and CDR2 YNNKEL (reference sequence). The CDR3 DNA reads as TGTGCCAGCAGCCAAGATCCCGGCGGGAGGGCCAGAAATGAGCAGTTCTTC. This codes for CASSQDPGGRARNEQFF.

This clonotype has more than one count but fewer than ten. V and J are TRBV19 and TRBJ2-2, with D perhaps TRBD2 (7 bases). CDR1 is LNHDA and CDR2 is SQIVND in the germline V gene (reference sequence). This CDR3 has 15 amino acids. Trimming removed 9 bases from V and 2 bases from J, with 16 bases in between. The CDR3 nucleotides are TGTGCCAGCCAGGGGCTAGCGGCTAACACCGGGGAGCTGTTTTTT. This codes for CASQGLAANTGELFF.

The rearrangement links TRBV15 to TRBJ2-3; D is ambiguous. Trimming shortened V by 4 bases and J by 2 bases, and 4 bases separated the two germline ends. Germline CDR1 and CDR2: LNHNV and YYDKDF (reference sequence). This CDR3 has 12 residues. CDR3 region: CATSMSTDTQYF. CDR3 coding DNA: TGTGCCACCAGCATGTCCACAGATACGCAGTATTTT.

The CDR3 loop reads CASSPLSGGRYNTGELFF. CDR3 nucleotides: TGTGCCAGCTCACCACTCTCCGGCGGGAGGTACAACACCGGGGAGCTGTTTTTT. The V and J genes are TRBV18 and TRBJ2-2, with TRBD2 matching over 8 bases. The V segment lost 1 base and the J segment 2 bases; nucleotides outside the gene matches: 9. The V gene's germline CDR1 is KGHSH and CDR2 LQKENI. The CDR3 extends over 18 amino acids.

This clonotype was counted at least ten times. The chain has TRBV6-2 or TRBV6-3 and TRBJ2-1; a weak D match, TRBD2 (6 bases). CDR3 size: 16 residues. Germline V CDR1 and CDR2: MNHEY, SVGEGT. The V end lost 4 bases, the J end lost 5 bases, and 18 bases lay between the germline ends. The CDR3 protein is CASSWGGTLLNNEQFF. CDR3 DNA: TGTGCCAGCAGTTGGGGCGGGACCTTACTTAACAATGAGCAGTTCTTC.

The chain carries TRBV12-5 and TRBJ2-1; tentatively, D is TRBD2 (5 bases). In germline, CDR1 is LGHNT, CDR2 FRNRAP. V shed 2 bases and J shed 7 bases, with 21 bases lying between them. The CDR3 has 17 residues. The CDR3 bases are TGTGCTAGTGGTTTGTTCCGAGGACTCCCGCTTATAAATGAGCAGTTCTTC. Protein product: CASGLFRGLPLINEQFF.

Ten or more counts support this clonotype. The chain employs TRBV11-2 and TRBJ2-1; D gene uncertain. The CDR3 is 13 amino acids. CDR1 is SGHAT and CDR2 is FQNNGV in the germline V gene. Trimming removed 1 base from V and 7 bases from J, with 8 bases in between. The CDR3 DNA follows: TGTGCCAGCAGCTTAGTATTAACAAATGAGCAGTTCTTC. Translated, it gives CASSLVLTNEQFF.

Only a few counts were recorded for this clonotype. CDR3 in DNA: TGTGCCATCAGTGCCGGGGGGATGAAAGCTTTCTTT. Translated, it gives CAISAGGMKAFF. This sequence joins TRBV10-3 and TRBJ1-1; weak D call: TRBD1 (5 bases). CDR1 and CDR2 (germline): ENHRY, SYGVKD. The CDR3 is 12 residues long. V was clipped by 4 bases and J by 9 bases, with 12 bases between them.

This clonotype was seen many times. The chain employs TRBV7-3 and TRBJ2-3; TRBD1 is a possible D gene (5 bases). Germline V gene data show CDR1 as SGHTA and CDR2 as FQGTGA. V gave up 2 bases and J gave up 3 bases, with 12 bases separating them. The CDR3 extends over 15 amino acids. The CDR3 here is CASSLQPGITDTQYF. The CDR3 DNA follows: TGTGCCAGCAGCTTACAGCCAGGGATAACAGATACGCAGTATTTT.

The sample holds many counts of this clonotype. This sequence joins TRBV12-3 or TRBV12-4 and TRBJ1-6; D gene uncertain. The CDR3 is made up of 16 amino acids. Between the trimmed V and J ends, which lost 5 bases and 0 bases, there was a span of 11 bases. The CDR3 nucleotides are TGTGCCAGCAGTCCCCTCCGGAGCTCCTATAATTCACCCCTCCACTTT. It is translated as CASSPLRSSYNSPLHF.

This chain connects TRBV24-1 to TRBJ2-2, with 9 bases lining up with TRBD1. Germline V gene data show CDR1 as KGHDR and CDR2 as SFDVKD. After removal of 7 bases from V and 3 bases from J, the junction contained 2 bases not matched to a gene. This CDR3 has 14 amino acids. CDR3: CATSGTGYTGELFF. The CDR3, as DNA: TGTGCCACCAGCGGGACAGGGTACACCGGGGAGCTGTTTTTT.

This clonotype was seen many times. This chain connects TRBV29-1 to TRBJ2-7, with D possibly called TRBD1 or TRBD2 (5 bases each). Trimming removed 6 bases at V and 2 bases at J, with 11 bases between. This CDR3 has 12 amino acids. From germline, CDR1 is SQVTM and CDR2 ANQGSEA. The CDR3 nucleotides read TGCAGCGTCCGGGGACCGACCTACGAGCAGTACTTC. Translation gives CSVRGPTYEQYF.

This clonotype was observed at least ten times. The genes are TRBV6-5 and TRBJ2-4, with a possible D match to TRBD1 (6 bases). Trimming left V 4 bases short and J 0 bases short, with 10 bases between. This CDR3 has 15 residues. CDR1 is MNHEY and CDR2 is SVGAGI in the germline V gene. This CDR3 is CASSSQGLAKNIQYF. The CDR3 DNA sequence: TGTGCCAGCAGTTCCCAGGGGTTAGCCAAAAACATTCAGTACTTC.

This clonotype was observed at least ten times. The V call is TRBV18, the J call TRBJ1-6; 9 bases align to TRBD1. Germline CDR1 and CDR2: KGHSH and LQKENI. V dropped 4 bases and J dropped 7; count of bases not matched to a gene: 5. This CDR3 is built from 15 residues. The CDR3 DNA is TGTGCCAGCTCACTGGGACAGGGTCAGAATTCACCCCTCCACTTT. Translating it yields CASSLGQGQNSPLHF.

This chain joins TRBV5-1 and TRBJ2-3; 11 bases match TRBD1. V gave up 0 bases and J gave up 5 bases; unmatched junction bases: 2. The germline V gene encodes CDR1 SGHRS and CDR2 YFSETQ. This CDR3 is 15 amino acids long. CDR3 in amino acids: CASSLAGTGGDTQYF. The CDR3 DNA is TGCGCCAGCAGCTTGGCCGGGACAGGGGGAGATACGCAGTATTTT. Variable domain in full (rest from reference TRBV5-1 and TRBJ2-3): KAGVTQTPRYLIKTRGQQVTLSCSPISGHRSVSWYQQTPGQGLQFLFEYFSETQRNKGNFPGRFSGRQFSNSRSEMNVSTLELGDSALYLCASSLAGTGGDTQYFGPGTRLTVL.

This clonotype was counted a few times. This chain links TRBV4-1 with TRBJ1-4; tentative D call: TRBD1 (5 bases). The V gene's germline CDR1 is MGHRA and CDR2 YSYEKL. This CDR3 spans 17 amino acids. Trimming cost V 1 base and J 7 bases, with 19 bases left between them. As DNA, the CDR3 is TGCGCCAGCAGCCAAGGCATGGGGCGCTTAAAGGGTGAAAAACTGTTTTTT. Its translation is CASSQGMGRLKGEKLFF.

This clonotype has ten or more counts. The chain employs TRBV7-6 and TRBJ2-1; the D gene is possibly TRBD2 (5 bases). V lost 3 bases to trimming and J lost 6 bases, with 9 bases between them. The CDR3 length is 13 residues. CDR1 and CDR2 (germline): SGHVS, FNYEAQ. The CDR3 DNA is TGTGCCAGCAGCTTGGCTAGCCTCAATGAGCAGTTCTTC. This translates into CASSLASLNEQFF.

This chain joins TRBV4-1 and TRBJ1-6; 9 bases are a match to TRBD1. The CDR3 totals 14 residues. J was trimmed by 10 bases and V by 1 base; bases with no gene match: 2. Germline CDR1 MGHRA, CDR2 YSYEKL. CDR3 bases: TGCGCCAGCAGCCAAGGGACAGGGGCGTCACCCCTCCACTTT. Its protein product is CASSQGTGASPLHF.

This clonotype was detected ten times or more. This chain connects TRBV11-3 to TRBJ2-5; D perhaps matches TRBD2 (6 bases). V was cut by 5 bases and J by 2 bases, with 15 bases left in between. This CDR3 has 15 residues. Germline values: CDR1 SGHNT, CDR2 YENEEA. The CDR3, as DNA: TGTGCCAGCAGCCGGGGGACGGCCGAGCAAGAGACCCAGTACTTC. It is translated as CASSRGTAEQETQYF.

The V and J genes are TRBV7-3 and TRBJ2-7; D unresolved. V gave up 6 bases and J gave up 0 bases, with 12 bases separating them. The germline CDR1 and CDR2 sequences are SGHTA and FQGTGA. The CDR3 is 14 residues long. The CDR3 bases are TGTGCCAGCAGGTGTAGGTCGCCCTCCTACGAGCAGTACTTC. As protein: CASRCRSPSYEQYF.

Many counts were recorded for this clonotype. V gene TRBV5-4 combines with J gene TRBJ1-2, with D possibly matching TRBD1 (5 bases). Germline V gene lookup returns CDR1 SGHNT and CDR2 YYREEE (reference sequence). There are 17 residues in the CDR3. V gave up 0 bases and J gave up 1 base, with 16 bases separating them. CDR3 in amino acids: CASSLVLAQGINYGYTF. The CDR3 DNA reads as TGTGCCAGCAGCTTGGTTCTGGCGCAGGGCATTAACTATGGCTACACCTTC. Full variable domain (rest looked up from reference TRBV5-4 and TRBJ1-2): ETGVTQSPTHLIKTRGQQVTLRCSSQSGHNTVSWYQQALGQGPQFIFQYYREEENGRGNFPPRFSGLQFPNYSSELNVNALELDDSALYLCASSLVLAQGINYGYTFGSGTRLTVV.

Many counts were recorded for this clonotype. CDR3 residues: CASSPLLGFDRGLTYEQYF. The CDR3 DNA reads as TGTGCCAGCAGCCCCCTTCTTGGATTCGACAGGGGGCTTACCTACGAGCAGTACTTC. This chain connects TRBV5-6 to TRBJ2-7, with 10 bases lining up with TRBD1. Trimming took 4 bases from V and 2 from J; bases not matched to a gene: 18. Germline CDR1 is SGHDT and CDR2 is YYEEEE. The CDR3 covers 19 residues. Drawing the rest from reference TRBV5-6 and TRBJ2-7, the complete variable domain is DAGVTQSPTHLIKTRGQQVTLRCSPKSGHDTVSWYQQALGQGPQFIFQYYEEEERQRGNFPDRFSGHQFPNYSSELNVNALLLGDSALYLCASSPLLGFDRGLTYEQYFGPGTRLTVT.

This chain links TRBV4-1 with TRBJ2-7; D call uncertain. Trimming removed 1 base from V and 5 bases from J, with 9 bases in between. The CDR3 is 13 amino acids. Germline assignment: CDR1 MGHRA and CDR2 YSYEKL. CDR3 amino acids: CASSQVYGDEQYF. The DNA for the CDR3 is TGCGCCAGCAGCCAAGTTTATGGGGACGAGCAGTACTTC.

This clonotype is a singleton in its sample. V is TRBV6-6 and J is TRBJ2-3, with D uncertain. CDR3 length equals 14 residues. The V end was cut by 0 bases, the J end by 6 bases, with 10 bases between. Germline CDR1 reads MNHNY; CDR2 reads SVGAGI (reference sequence). The CDR3 region is CASSYSEFSDTQYF. The CDR3 DNA is TGTGCCAGCAGTTACTCGGAGTTTTCCGATACGCAGTATTTT.